What follows are 21 T cell receptor beta chains derived from one specimen sequenced in a study of cytomegalovirus exposure and HLA in healthy donors. The PCR made use of 60 Vbeta and 13 Jbeta primers. The table came from immunoSEQ multiplex PCR; TCRdb's copy has only in-frame clones and leaves some out. Of about 130,000 clones listed, roughly 10% were seen once; the top ten hold around 4.6%. The sequenced sample consisted of PBMCs. The receptors were gathered from a woman aged 18-29 years in good health and CMV-seropositive.

The chain couples TRBV5-1 to TRBJ2-7; 8 bases fit TRBD1. The CDR3 length is 15 residues. Germline V gene sequence: CDR1 SGHRS, CDR2 YFSETQ. Trimming removed 3 bases from V and 6 bases from J; junction bases left unmatched: 11. In nucleotides, the CDR3 is TGCGCCAGCAGCTACGGACAGGGTAGTATTGGCGAGCAGTACTTC. Its protein product is CASSYGQGSIGEQYF.

This clone was detected only a few times. V is TRBV5-1 and J is TRBJ1-1; D is ambiguous. V gave up 3 bases and J gave up 3 bases, with 9 bases separating them. This CDR3 is 13 amino acids long. Germline CDR1 and CDR2: SGHRS and YFSETQ. The CDR3 nucleotides are TGCGCCAGCAGCTACAACGGAGACACTGAAGCTTTCTTT. The encoded protein is CASSYNGDTEAFF.

This clone has only a few counts. CDR3 in DNA: TGTGCCAGCAGCTCGGGACTATCCAATGAGCAGTTCTTC. It specifies CASSSGLSNEQFF. The chain uses TRBV7-3 and TRBJ2-1; the match to TRBD2 covers 7 bases. This CDR3 contains 13 residues. Unmatched junction bases numbered 3, after V lost 4 bases and J lost 6 bases. CDR1 and CDR2 (germline): SGHTA, FQGTGA. The variable domain in full, completed from reference TRBV7-3 and TRBJ2-1, reads GAGVSQTPSNKVTEKGKYVELRCDPISGHTALYWYRQSLGQGPEFLIYFQGTGAADDSGLPNDRFFAVRPEGSVSTLKIQRTERGDSAVYLCASSSGLSNEQFFGPGTRLTVL.

This rearrangement joins TRBV7-8 to TRBJ1-1, with unresolved D. This CDR3 comprises 13 residues. V gave up 5 bases and J gave up 2 bases, with 9 bases separating them. Germline V gives CDR1 SGHVS, CDR2 FQNEAQ. The CDR3 DNA is TGTGCCAGCAGCAGTTACAGAAACACTGAAGCTTTCTTT. It specifies CASSSYRNTEAFF. Together with reference TRBV7-8 and TRBJ1-1, the CDR3 gives the full variable domain: GAGVSQSPRYKVAKRGQDVALRCDPISGHVSLFWYQQALGQGPEFLTYFQNEAQLDKSGLPSDRFFAERPEGSVSTLKIQRTQQEDSAVYLCASSSYRNTEAFFGQGTRLTVV.

In its sample, this clone was seen a few times. The chain joins TRBV11-2 to TRBJ2-2; D may be TRBD1 (6 bases). The CDR3 runs 14 residues. Trimming shortened V by 5 bases and J by 7 bases, and 14 bases separated the two germline ends. The germline CDR1 and CDR2 sequences are SGHAT and FQNNGV. The CDR3 protein is CASSQQGLGGELFF. For the CDR3, the DNA is TGTGCCAGCAGCCAACAGGGTTTGGGCGGGGAGCTGTTTTTT.

V and J are TRBV7-6 and TRBJ1-4, with TRBD1 matching over 7 bases. Trimming took 4 bases from V and 8 from J; bases not matched to a gene: 7. Germline loops: CDR1 SGHVS, CDR2 FNYEAQ. The CDR3 is made up of 14 amino acids. The CDR3 is CASSYGQGGEKLFF. In nucleotides, the CDR3 is TGTGCCAGCAGCTACGGACAAGGGGGCGAAAAACTGTTTTTT.

V is TRBV28 and J is TRBJ1-5; the D gene is possibly TRBD1 (5 bases). Trimming removed 3 bases from V and 15 bases from J, with 18 bases in between. Germline CDR1 MDHEN, CDR2 SYDVKM. The CDR3 is 13 residues long. Written as DNA, the CDR3 is TGTGCCAGCAGTTTCCAAAGTCTTCAGGGTTTGCATTTT. This encodes CASSFQSLQGLHF.

The V call is TRBV18, the J call TRBJ2-2; D possibly corresponds to TRBD2 (5 bases). The CDR3 has 15 residues. Germline CDR1 reads KGHSH; CDR2 reads LQKENI. V gave up 2 bases and J gave up 5 bases, with 12 bases separating them. CDR3: CASSPGQEVTGELFF. CDR3 DNA sequence: TGTGCCAGCTCACCAGGGCAGGAGGTGACCGGGGAGCTGTTTTTT.

This clone was detected a few times. The genes are TRBV7-6 and TRBJ1-1; 9 bases align to TRBD1. In germline, CDR1 is SGHVS, CDR2 FNYEAQ. The CDR3 loop spans 16 amino acids. J was trimmed by 8 bases and V by 1 base; bases with no gene match: 11. The CDR3 region is CASSLEQQGASGEAFF. CDR3 DNA: TGTGCCAGCAGCTTAGAACAACAGGGGGCGAGTGGGGAAGCTTTCTTT. Together with reference TRBV7-6 and TRBJ1-1, the CDR3 gives the full variable domain: GAGVSQSPRYKVTKRGQDVALRCDPISGHVSLYWYRQALGQGPEFLTYFNYEAQQDKSGLPNDRFSAERPEGSISTLTIQRTEQRDSAMYRCASSLEQQGASGEAFFGQGTRLTVV.

The chain is built from TRBV6-1 and TRBJ1-5, with D unresolved. Trimming removed 6 bases at V and 3 bases at J, with 12 bases between. Germline-derived CDR1 and CDR2 are MNHNS and SASEGT. The CDR3 covers 14 residues. CDR3 in amino acids: CASRLMADNQPQHF. The CDR3 DNA reads as TGTGCCAGCAGATTAATGGCGGACAATCAGCCCCAGCATTTT.

V gene TRBV9 combines with J gene TRBJ2-3; 13 bases map to TRBD2. The CDR3 spans 17 residues. Losses at the gene ends were 3 bases for V and 0 bases for J; bases not matched to a gene: 4. Germline V lookup: CDR1 SGDLS, CDR2 YYNGEE. The CDR3 DNA sequence: TGTGCCAGCAGCGCGGGGACTAGCGGGGCAAGCACAGATACGCAGTATTTT. Translation: CASSAGTSGASTDTQYF.

The genes are TRBV7-9 and TRBJ2-1; D perhaps matches TRBD1 (6 bases). The CDR3 is made up of 17 amino acids. CDR1 is SEHNR, CDR2 FQNEAQ, per germline (reference sequence). V was trimmed by 4 bases and J by 5 bases, leaving 21 bases between them. CDR3 sequence: CASSSAQGKQGHNEQFF. CDR3 nucleotides: TGTGCCAGCAGCTCAGCCCAGGGGAAACAAGGGCACAATGAGCAGTTCTTC.

V and J are TRBV9 and TRBJ1-2; 7 bases are shared with TRBD1. With V trimmed by 0 bases and J by 1 base, 6 bases remained unmatched. Germline loops: CDR1 SGDLS, CDR2 YYNGEE. There are 16 residues in the CDR3. The CDR3 DNA follows: TGTGCCAGCAGCGTAGGAGGGGGCTCCTTTAACTATGGCTACACCTTC. It encodes CASSVGGGSFNYGYTF. Combining the CDR3 with reference TRBV9 and TRBJ1-2 gives the whole variable domain DSGVTQTPKHLITATGQRVTLRCSPRSGDLSVYWYQQSLDQGLQFLIQYYNGEERAKGNILERFSAQQFPDLHSELNLSSLELGDSALYFCASSVGGGSFNYGYTFGSGTRLTVV.

This clone was counted only a few times. The genes are TRBV7-9 and TRBJ1-5, with a weak D call TRBD1 (5 bases). CDR3 length: 13 residues. Deletions cut 5 bases from V and 5 bases from J, with 10 bases between. CDR1 is SEHNR and CDR2 is FQNEAQ in the germline V gene (reference sequence). CDR3 protein: CASSKGSYQPQHF. CDR3 DNA sequence: TGTGCCAGCAGCAAGGGGTCGTATCAGCCCCAGCATTTT.

The V call is TRBV13, the J call TRBJ2-6; 7 bases are a match to TRBD2. Trimming took 4 bases from V and 0 from J; bases not matched to a gene: 9. Germline loops: CDR1 PRHDT, CDR2 FYEKMQ (reference sequence). This CDR3 is built from 18 residues. DNA for the CDR3: TGTGCCAGCAGCTCCCGGGACTACTCCTACTCTGGGGCCAACGTCCTGACTTTC. Amino acid sequence: CASSSRDYSYSGANVLTF.

This clone was recorded many times. This rearrangement joins TRBV28 to TRBJ2-6; the match to TRBD2 covers 7 bases. The V segment lost 5 bases and the J segment 0 bases; nucleotides outside the gene matches: 4. The germline V gene has CDR1 MDHEN and CDR2 SYDVKM. CDR3 length equals 16 residues. The CDR3 loop is CASSGLAVSGANVLTF. The CDR3 DNA reads as TGTGCCAGCAGTGGCCTAGCGGTCTCTGGGGCCAACGTCCTGACTTTC.

The rearrangement links TRBV7-8 to TRBJ1-1; D remains ambiguous. The CDR3 totals 11 residues. Germline-derived CDR1 and CDR2 are SGHVS and FQNEAQ. V was shortened by 2 bases and J by 6 bases, with 4 bases between the two germline ends. CDR3 in DNA: TGTGCCAGCAGCTTACTCTCTGAAGCTTTCTTT. Encoded protein: CASSLLSEAFF.

Only a few counts were recorded for this clone. The chain has TRBV29-1 and TRBJ1-2, with D uncertain. Deletions cut 5 bases from V and 2 bases from J, with 18 bases between. Germline CDR1 is SQVTM and CDR2 is ANQGSEA. This CDR3 comprises 15 residues. CDR3 amino acids: CSVPTSLAGNYGYTF. The CDR3, as DNA: TGCAGCGTTCCAACTAGCCTGGCAGGCAACTATGGCTACACCTTC. The full variable domain, its missing parts supplied by reference TRBV29-1 and TRBJ1-2, is SAVISQKPSRDICQRGTSLTIQCQVDSQVTMMFWYRQQPGQSLTLIATANQGSEATYESGFVIDKFPISRPNLTFSTLTVSNMSPEDSSIYLCSVPTSLAGNYGYTFGSGTRLTVV.

CDR3 sequence: CASSYRLAGLDEQFF. CDR3 in DNA: TGTGCCAGCAGTTACAGATTAGCGGGACTGGATGAGCAGTTCTTC. The chain couples TRBV6-6 to TRBJ2-1, with 8 bases aligning to TRBD2. V was pared by 2 bases and J by 8 bases, with 8 bases of the junction left unmatched. CDR1 is MNHNY and CDR2 is SVGAGI in the germline V gene (reference sequence). This CDR3 is 15 amino acids long.

This clone was seen a few times. The rearrangement links TRBV28 to TRBJ2-5; 7 bases agree with TRBD1. J lost 4 bases, V lost 6 bases, and 8 bases had no gene match. The CDR3 is 14 amino acids. Germline V CDR1 and CDR2: MDHEN, SYDVKM. CDR3 loop: CASSPGGTVETQYF. For the CDR3, the DNA is TGTGCCAGCAGCCCAGGGGGAACGGTAGAGACCCAGTACTTC.

This chain connects TRBV6-1 to TRBJ2-7, with 15 bases identical to TRBD2. Germline CDR1 and CDR2: MNHNS and SASEGT. The length of the CDR3 is 14 residues. V shed 6 bases and J 5 bases; nucleotides not matched to a gene: 2. DNA for the CDR3: TGTGCCAGCAGGGGACTAGCGGGAGGCCACGAGCAGTACTTC. Translating gives CASRGLAGGHEQYF.